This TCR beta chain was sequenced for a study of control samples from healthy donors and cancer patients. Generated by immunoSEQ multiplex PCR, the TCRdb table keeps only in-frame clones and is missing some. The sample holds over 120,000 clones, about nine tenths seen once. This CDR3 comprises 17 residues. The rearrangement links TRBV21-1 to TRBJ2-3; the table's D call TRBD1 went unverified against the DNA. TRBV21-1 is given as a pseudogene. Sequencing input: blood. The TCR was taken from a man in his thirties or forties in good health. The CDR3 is CASSKEGTRSSTDTQYF. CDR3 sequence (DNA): TGTGCCAGCAGCAAAGAGGGGACACGTTCTAGCACAGATACGCAGTATTTT.